The rows below give T cell receptor beta chains drawn from one sample of a study of CD4+ T cells in melanoma. The data were produced by immunoSEQ multiplex PCR, yet TCRdb's version contains in-frame clones alone and is incomplete. The sample lists roughly 120,000 clones, 80% to 95% occurring once. What was sequenced was peripheral blood. These receptors all come from a human donor with melanoma. Both conserved end residues are part of each CDR3. D genes are given only for firm matches. Only some rows state a clone size, as once, few, many or a class for expanded clones.

.	14	TRBJ1-1	few	TRBV7-3	CASSSTGTNTEAFF	TGTGCCAGCAGCTCCACAGGGACGAACACTGAAGCTTTCTTT
TRBD2	15	TRBJ2-1	.	TRBV4-3	CASKPGKAGDNEQFF	TGCGCCAGCAAGCCGGGGAAAGCGGGAGACAATGAGCAGTTCTTC
.	16	TRBJ2-2	once	TRBV4-1	CASSQDGGTGTGELFF	TGCGCCAGCAGCCAAGATGGGGGGACCGGCACCGGGGAGCTGTTTTTT
.	15	TRBJ2-7	.	TRBV4-3	CASSLRDRHQGEQYF	TGCGCCAGCAGCCTCCGGGACCGGCATCAAGGGGAGCAGTACTTC
.	16	TRBJ1-2	.	TRBV19	CASSISSGGSLYGYTF	TGTGCCAGTAGTATTTCGTCGGGAGGCAGCCTGTATGGCTACACCTTC
.	15	TRBJ2-7	.	TRBV29-1	CSVRQDSRIAYEQYF	TGCAGCGTCCGACAGGACTCTCGAATTGCCTACGAGCAGTACTTC
.	13	TRBJ2-2	once	TRBV7-6	CASSAINTGELFF	TGTGCCAGCAGCGCAATAAACACCGGGGAGCTGTTTTTT
.	15	TRBJ2-1	.	TRBV5-1	CASSLGAGRDNEQFF	TGCGCCAGCAGCTTGGGGGCAGGGCGCGACAATGAGCAGTTCTTC
.	10	TRBJ2-5	.	TRBV2	CASSQETQYF	TGTGCCAGCAGTCAAGAGACCCAGTACTTC
TRBD2	14	TRBJ2-7	.	TRBV18	CASSPGLVSYEQYF	TGTGCAAGCTCACCCGGACTAGTCTCCTACGAGCAGTACTTC
.	14	TRBJ2-7	.	TRBV28	CAARTRDTSYEQYF	TGTGCGGCCCGTACCCGGGACACCTCCTACGAGCAGTACTTC
TRBD1	15	TRBJ2-7	.	TRBV5-1	CASSLAGTATYEQYF	TGCGCCAGCAGCTTGGCCGGGACAGCTACCTACGAGCAGTACTTC
.	18	TRBJ1-4	.	TRBV19	CASSIGSAHFATNEKLFF	TGTGCCAGTAGTATAGGCAGCGCCCATTTCGCAACTAATGAAAAACTGTTTTTT
TRBD1	16	TRBJ1-3	.	TRBV15	CATSSSPGQGRNTIYF	TGTGCCACCAGCAGCAGCCCCGGACAGGGTAGAAACACCATATATTTT
TRBD2	15	TRBJ2-5	.	TRBV4-1	CASSQSGLLKETQYF	TGCGCCAGCAGCCAATCGGGACTACTTAAAGAGACCCAGTACTTC
.	19	TRBJ2-4	once	TRBV27	CASSLRRARQIEAKNIQYF	TGTGCCAGCAGTTTAAGACGCGCCCGACAGATAGAAGCCAAAAACATTCAGTACTTC
TRBD1	13	TRBJ2-7	.	TRBV29-1	CSVAPGQGSEQYF	TGCAGCGTTGCGCCGGGACAGGGGTCCGAGCAGTACTTC
.	14	TRBJ2-7	.	TRBV7-9	CASSSAGVSYEQYF	TGTGCCAGCAGCTCAGCGGGTGTTTCCTACGAGCAGTACTTC
.	15	TRBJ2-1	.	TRBV5-1	CASSLGSADYNEQFF	TGCGCCAGCAGCTTGGGGTCAGCCGATTACAATGAGCAGTTCTTC
.	14	TRBJ1-3	.	TRBV30	CAWSRQGTGNTIYF	TGTGCCTGGAGTCGGCAGGGTACTGGAAACACCATATATTTT
.	12	TRBJ2-1	.	TRBV11-1	CASSREYNEQFF	TGTGCCAGCAGCAGGGAGTACAATGAGCAGTTCTTC
.	15	TRBJ2-1	once	TRBV7-9	CASSLGPSSYNEQFF	TGTGCCAGCAGCTTAGGACCAAGCTCCTACAATGAGCAGTTCTTC
TRBD1	16	TRBJ2-3	.	TRBV19	CASSIRPGQLTDTQYF	TGTGCCAGTAGTATCAGGCCGGGACAGCTCACAGATACGCAGTATTTT
.	13	TRBJ2-5	.	TRBV11-1	CASSLGYQETQYF	TGTGCCAGCAGCTTAGGATACCAAGAGACCCAGTACTTC
.	13	TRBJ1-2	.	TRBV2	CASSVSRDYGYTF	TGTGCCAGCAGTGTCTCCAGGGACTATGGCTACACCTTC
.	15	TRBJ2-6	.	TRBV7-2	CASSLRLSGANVLTF	TGTGCCAGCAGCTTACGACTCTCTGGGGCCAACGTCCTGACTTTC
TRBD2	18	TRBJ2-2	.	TRBV15	CATSRDHPGGPTAGELFF	TGTGCCACCAGCAGAGATCACCCGGGAGGGCCCACGGCCGGGGAGCTGTTTTTT
.	17	TRBJ2-6	.	TRBV28	CATQQVRGRSGANVLTF	TGTGCCACCCAGCAAGTACGGGGACGCTCTGGGGCCAACGTCCTGACTTTC
.	15	TRBJ1-1	few	TRBV19	CASSIRGRADTEAFF	TGTGCCAGTAGTATAAGGGGAAGGGCAGACACTGAAGCTTTCTTT
TRBD1	14	TRBJ1-2	.	TRBV7-6	CASSLSLGGIGYTF	TGTGCCAGCAGCTTATCTTTAGGGGGCATTGGCTACACCTTC
.	14	TRBJ2-7	.	TRBV6-6	CASSYPPSLYEQYF	TGTGCCAGCAGTTACCCCCCTAGCCTATACGAGCAGTACTTC
.	13	TRBJ2-3	.	TRBV27	CASGSWSTDTQYF	TGTGCCAGCGGGTCCTGGAGCACAGATACGCAGTATTTT
TRBD2	15	TRBJ2-1	few	TRBV28	CASSLAGEGYNEQFF	TGTGCCAGCAGTCTAGCGGGAGAGGGCTACAATGAGCAGTTCTTC
TRBD2	15	TRBJ2-1	.	TRBV7-3	CASRLSGSSYNEQFF	TGTGCCAGCAGACTTAGCGGGAGCTCCTACAATGAGCAGTTCTTC
.	12	TRBJ1-1	.	TRBV7-9	CASSRRATEAFF	TGTGCCAGCAGCCGCAGGGCCACTGAAGCTTTCTTT
TRBD1	16	TRBJ2-7	.	TRBV15	CATSRDLAGGIYEQYF	TGTGCCACCAGCAGAGATCTGGCAGGGGGTATATACGAGCAGTACTTC
.	14	TRBJ2-2	.	TRBV9	CASSVDANTGELFF	TGTGCCAGCAGCGTGGACGCGAACACCGGGGAGCTGTTTTTT
.	11	TRBJ2-7	.	TRBV6-6	CASSYHYEQYF	TGTGCCAGCAGTTACCACTACGAGCAGTACTTC
TRBD2	15	TRBJ2-3	.	TRBV10-2	CASSSSGAGRDTQYF	TGCGCCAGCAGTTCTAGCGGGGCGGGGAGGGATACGCAGTATTTT
.	13	TRBJ1-1	.	TRBV7-2	CASGGGLDTEAFF	TGTGCCAGCGGTGGGGGCTTAGACACTGAAGCTTTCTTT
.	12	TRBJ1-3	.	TRBV7-9	CASSLSGNTIYF	TGTGCCAGCAGCTTGTCTGGAAACACCATATATTTT
.	13	TRBJ2-1	.	TRBV7-8	CASSSRGGNEQFF	TGTGCCAGCAGCTCGCGAGGGGGCAATGAGCAGTTCTTC
TRBD1	14	TRBJ2-7	.	TRBV19	CASSTGDRGYEQYF	TGTGCCAGTAGTACAGGGGACAGGGGCTACGAGCAGTACTTC
TRBD2	16	TRBJ2-3	.	TRBV29-1	CSVPRTSGTYTDTQYF	TGCAGCGTCCCCCGGACTAGCGGGACGTACACAGATACGCAGTATTTT
.	13	TRBJ2-1	.	TRBV27	CASSGESMYEQFF	TGTGCCAGCAGCGGGGAGTCAATGTATGAGCAGTTCTTC